This entry is about one T cell receptor beta chain. With 4 bases removed from V and 5 bases from J, the gap between germline ends came to 10 bases. This CDR3 region has 13 residues. CDR1 and CDR2 (germline): SGHRS, YFSETQ. The sample is drawn from a study of T cells in Graves' hyperthyroidism and ophthalmopathy. Study at large: Blood was drawn when the patient was first diagnosed and still untreated.

Amplified regions were TCR beta CDR3 sequences from RNA transcripts. First-round RT-PCR with HTBI primers amplified the TCR CDR3 region. Using its own MiXCR run on the multiplex PCR reads, TCRdb lists one record per CDR3 protein. The repertoire consists of around 560,000 distinct CDR3 sequences, with around 15% occurring once and the leading ten covering about 18%. This receptor was identified in a woman between 18 and 30 years old with Graves' hyperthyroidism. The rearrangement joins TRBV5-1 to TRBJ1-5; D possibly corresponds to TRBD1 (5 bases). Sequencing input: blood. The CDR3 DNA reads as TGCGCCAGCAGCCCGGAAGGGGATCAGCCCCAGCATTTT. It yields the protein CASSPEGDQPQHF.